One sample yielded the 21 T cell receptor beta chains listed below, sequenced in a study of blood T cell repertoires in COVID-19. The data were produced by immunoSEQ multiplex PCR, yet TCRdb's version contains in-frame clones alone and is incomplete. This sample has 130,000 or so clones; more than 70% occur once, and the top ten carry less than 2%. The sample comprised peripheral blood. These receptors were collected from a human donor in a cohort sampled during active COVID-19.

The chain carries TRBV9 and TRBJ2-7; weak D call: TRBD2 (5 bases). The CDR3 is made up of 14 amino acids. The germline CDR1 and CDR2 sequences are SGDLS and YYNGEE. Trimming stripped 0 bases from V and 5 bases from J, with 12 bases between. The CDR3 DNA is TGTGCCAGCAGCGTAGGGTTCGGGATCGACGAGCAGTACTTC. This gives the protein CASSVGFGIDEQYF.

This chain joins TRBV5-1 and TRBJ2-1; 13 bases are shared with TRBD2. The CDR3 is 15 amino acids. Germline lookup yields CDR1 SGHRS and CDR2 YFSETQ. J gave up 4 bases and V 3 bases, and 1 base lay outside the gene matches. CDR3: CASSSGLAGYNEQFF. The CDR3 DNA follows: TGCGCCAGCAGCTCGGGACTAGCGGGGTACAATGAGCAGTTCTTC.

CDR3 DNA: TGTGCCAGCAGATCGCTTAGCGGGTCCTACGAGCAGTACTTC. Amino acids: CASRSLSGSYEQYF. The J gene is TRBJ2-7, the V gene TRBV25-1; 7 nucleotides align to TRBD2. Germline V gene data show CDR1 as MGHDK and CDR2 as SYGVNS. Trimming removed 6 bases from V and 1 base from J; junction bases left unmatched: 6. This CDR3 contains 14 residues.

In the case of this clone: An end of the junction does not agree with germline; a read error may underlie this. The rearrangement joins TRBV7-7 to TRBJ2-5, with TRBD1 matching 8 bases. CDR3 length: 16 residues. Germline CDR1 reads SSHAT; CDR2 reads FNYEAQ (reference sequence). The DNA for the CDR3 is TGTGCTAGCAGCCCCAGAGGCAGGGGGCGGCAAGAGACCCAGTACTTC. Its translation: CASSPRGRGRQETQYF.

This chain uses TRBV3-1 (or the pseudogene TRBV3-2) with TRBJ2-7, with 7 positions matching TRBD1. Per germline, CDR1 LGHDT and CDR2 YNNKEL (reference sequence). V gave up 1 base and J gave up 1 base; unmatched junction bases: 4. The CDR3 spans 15 residues. The CDR3 sequence is CASSQVDRASYEQYF. The CDR3 DNA sequence: TGTGCCAGCAGCCAAGTTGACAGGGCGTCCTACGAGCAGTACTTC.

J is TRBJ2-3 and V is TRBV29-1; tentatively, D is TRBD2 (6 bases). Deletions cut 6 bases from V and 3 bases from J, with 13 bases between. This CDR3 has 13 amino acids. CDR1 and CDR2 from the germline V gene are SQVTM and ANQGSEA. The CDR3 DNA reads TGCAGCGTCCGCGGGGCACTAACAGATACGCAGTATTTT. Translating gives CSVRGALTDTQYF.

The J gene is TRBJ2-1, the V gene TRBV7-6; TRBD2 matches 10 bases. V gave up 0 bases and J gave up 3 bases; unmatched junction bases: 14. The CDR3 has 20 amino acids. CDR1 SGHVS and CDR2 FNYEAQ come from the germline V gene. CDR3 sequence reads: CASSLAKEVGAGGYYNEQFF. CDR3 sequence (DNA): TGTGCCAGCAGCTTAGCGAAAGAGGTGGGAGCGGGAGGGTACTACAATGAGCAGTTCTTC. The whole variable domain, remainder taken from reference TRBV7-6 and TRBJ2-1, is GAGVSQSPRYKVTKRGQDVALRCDPISGHVSLYWYRQALGQGPEFLTYFNYEAQQDKSGLPNDRFSAERPEGSISTLTIQRTEQRDSAMYRCASSLAKEVGAGGYYNEQFFGPGTRLTVL.

The chain joins TRBV5-1 to TRBJ1-2; maybe TRBD1 (6 bases). From germline, CDR1 is SGHRS and CDR2 YFSETQ. V shed 0 bases and J shed 4 bases, with 7 bases lying between them. The CDR3 has 13 amino acids. CDR3 in DNA: TGCGCCAGCAGCTTGGACAGGGCCTATGGCTACACCTTC. Translated, it gives CASSLDRAYGYTF. Using reference TRBV5-1 and TRBJ1-2 for the parts outside the CDR3, the full variable domain is KAGVTQTPRYLIKTRGQQVTLSCSPISGHRSVSWYQQTPGQGLQFLFEYFSETQRNKGNFPGRFSGRQFSNSRSEMNVSTLELGDSALYLCASSLDRAYGYTFGSGTRLTVV.

The chain couples TRBV5-1 to TRBJ2-7; 13 nucleotides align to TRBD2. V shed 4 bases, J shed 4 bases, and the junction held 8 bases outside the gene matches. The CDR3 spans 16 residues. From germline, CDR1 is SGHRS and CDR2 YFSETQ. CDR3 sequence reads: CASSGLLAGGRYEQYF. In DNA form, the CDR3 reads TGCGCCAGCAGCGGTCTACTAGCGGGAGGGAGGTACGAGCAGTACTTC.

The chain uses TRBV10-3 and TRBJ1-5; TRBD1 matches at 7 bases. CDR3 size: 14 residues. Germline trimming cut 10 bases from V and 0 bases from J; bases unmatched to any gene: 6. Germline CDR1 reads ENHRY; CDR2 reads SYGVKD. The DNA of the CDR3 is TGTGCCACTCGGACAGGAGATAGCAATCAGCCCCAGCATTTT. The encoded protein is CATRTGDSNQPQHF.

CDR3: CASSRTSRTYNEQFF. The CDR3 bases are TGTGCCAGCAGCCGTACTAGTAGGACCTACAATGAGCAGTTCTTC. V is TRBV11-3 and J is TRBJ2-1; D is perhaps TRBD2 (5 bases). Germline V gene lookup returns CDR1 SGHNT and CDR2 YENEEA. Trimming shortened V by 5 bases and J by 2 bases, and 13 bases separated the two germline ends. CDR3 length equals 15 residues.

The V and J genes are TRBV27 and TRBJ2-5; a possible D gene is TRBD2 (6 bases). Germline V gives CDR1 MNHEY, CDR2 SMNVEV (reference sequence). This CDR3 contains 15 residues. The V gene lost 4 bases and the J gene lost 5 bases, with 17 bases spanning the gap. As DNA, the CDR3 is TGTGCCAGCAGTTCGGTCCGGGGAGGTTACGAGACCCAGTACTTC. It is translated as CASSSVRGGYETQYF.

The CDR3: CASSLIAASHGNEQFF. The CDR3 DNA sequence: TGTGCCAGTAGTTTAATAGCGGCGTCCCACGGCAATGAGCAGTTCTTC. This chain uses TRBV19 with TRBJ2-1; weak D call: TRBD2 (6 bases). Germline V lookup: CDR1 LNHDA, CDR2 SQIVND (reference sequence). With 5 bases removed from V and 6 bases from J, the gap between germline ends came to 20 bases. The CDR3 has 16 residues.

This clone was observed a few times. This chain uses TRBV28 with TRBJ2-5; 8 bases agree with TRBD1. The germline V gene encodes CDR1 MDHEN and CDR2 SYDVKM. CDR3 size: 15 residues. V lost 7 bases to trimming and J lost 1 base; unmatched junction nucleotides: 8. The CDR3 DNA reads TGTGCCAGCAATCCCCGCGGGACAGGCCAAGAGACCCAGTACTTC. Protein sequence: CASNPRGTGQETQYF.

This clone was seen repeatedly, ten times or more. The chain combines TRBV28 with TRBJ1-1, with TRBD1 identical over 8 bases. V trimming: 6 bases; J trimming: 6 bases; junction bases outside the gene matches: 9. The CDR3 length is 14 residues. In germline, CDR1 is MDHEN, CDR2 SYDVKM. The CDR3: CASSWTGLGSEAFF. The CDR3 nucleotides are TGTGCCAGCAGCTGGACAGGGCTAGGCTCTGAAGCTTTCTTT.

The chain is built from TRBV3-1 (or the pseudogene TRBV3-2) and TRBJ1-6; the D is unclear. The V gene lost 0 bases and the J gene lost 0 bases, with 9 bases spanning the gap. Germline V lookup: CDR1 LGHDT, CDR2 YNNKEL (reference sequence). This CDR3 is built from 17 residues. The CDR3: CASSQEGGSSYNSPLHF. The CDR3 bases are TGTGCCAGCAGCCAAGAGGGCGGGAGCTCCTATAATTCACCCCTCCACTTT.

The chain carries TRBV28 and TRBJ1-5; no definite D call. Germline CDR1 MDHEN, CDR2 SYDVKM. This CDR3 has 15 amino acids. Trimming took off 1 base at V and 0 bases at J, with 7 bases between the two ends. The CDR3 DNA reads as TGTGCCAGCAGTTTATCCGGCGGTAGCAATCAGCCCCAGCATTTT. The encoded protein is CASSLSGGSNQPQHF.

The V gene is TRBV9, the J gene TRBJ1-2, with 7 bases matching TRBD1. The length of the CDR3 is 14 residues. Germline CDR1 reads SGDLS; CDR2 reads YYNGEE. Unmatched junction bases numbered 7, after V lost 4 bases and J lost 4 bases. CDR3 in DNA: TGTGCCAGCAGCCCCCAGGGGGGATCCTATGGCTACACCTTC. Translation gives CASSPQGGSYGYTF.

V and J are TRBV12-3 or TRBV12-4 and TRBJ1-5; D remains unclear. The germline V and J ends were trimmed by 4 bases and 2 bases, with 6 bases remaining between them. The CDR3 spans 13 residues. The CDR3 loop is CASSYGGNQPQHF. CDR3 in DNA: TGTGCCAGCAGTTACGGGGGCAATCAGCCCCAGCATTTT.

CDR3 DNA: TGTGCCAGCAGCCAAGCCATGAGCGGGGGAAGCTCCTACGAGCAGTACTTC. Amino acids: CASSQAMSGGSSYEQYF. The chain joins TRBV3-1 (or the pseudogene TRBV3-2) to TRBJ2-7, with 8 bases lining up with TRBD2. V was clipped by 1 base and J by 0 bases; unmatched bases: 8. The CDR3 length is 17 residues. CDR1 and CDR2 from the germline V gene are LGHDT and YNNKEL (reference sequence).

The rearrangement links TRBV10-1 to TRBJ2-4, with D tentatively TRBD2 (5 bases). This CDR3 is built from 13 residues. V lost 6 bases and J 2 bases, leaving 8 bases between the germline ends. Germline assignment: CDR1 WNHNN and CDR2 SYGVQD (reference sequence). The DNA of the CDR3 is TGCGCCAGCAGCCCCGGGACCAAAAACATTCAGTACTTC. The encoded protein is CASSPGTKNIQYF.